The 18 T cell receptor beta chains below were found in one sample sequenced in a study of blood T cell repertoires in COVID-19. Clones were sequenced by immunoSEQ multiplex PCR, and TCRdb holds only the in-frame ones, with some missing. The sample lists approximately 100,000 clones, over 75% occurring once. The sample comprised peripheral blood. All receptors come from a woman aged 25 to 45 with acute or convalescent COVID-19.

Points on this clone: Within the sample, other DNA sequences also encode this same CDR3. The CDR3 nucleotides are TGTGCCAGCTCACCGACAGGGGCGGTTCAGCCCCAGCATTTT. It translates to CASSPTGAVQPQHF. This chain links TRBV18 with TRBJ1-5; TRBD1 matches 8 bases. The J segment lost 6 bases and the V segment lost 3 bases, leaving 4 bases of the junction unmatched. The V gene's germline CDR1 is KGHSH and CDR2 LQKENI. This CDR3 spans 14 amino acids.

The rearrangement joins TRBV4-1 to TRBJ2-7; a possible D gene is TRBD2 (6 bases). V lost 5 bases and J lost 1, with 15 bases in between. The CDR3 runs to 15 residues. The V gene's germline CDR1 is MGHRA and CDR2 YSYEKL. The CDR3, as DNA: TGCGCCAGCAGCGCCGGCGGGGTCTTATCCTACGAGCAGTACTTC. As protein: CASSAGGVLSYEQYF.

The gene calls are TRBV7-9 and TRBJ1-1, with D uncertain. The ends were cut back, 0 bases at V and 3 bases at J, with 8 bases in the middle. This CDR3 region has 14 residues. The germline V gene encodes CDR1 SEHNR and CDR2 FQNEAQ (reference sequence). In nucleotides, the CDR3 is TGTGCCAGCAGCTTAGCGGCGGGTGACACTGAAGCTTTCTTT. Translation: CASSLAAGDTEAFF.

This clone has a single count. The gene calls are TRBV4-1 and TRBJ2-7; D may be TRBD2 (6 bases). The length of the CDR3 is 14 residues. Germline CDR1 is MGHRA and CDR2 is YSYEKL. V lost 1 base, J lost 3 bases, and 10 bases lay in between. The CDR3: CASSQGWGDYEQYF. The CDR3, as DNA: TGCGCCAGCAGCCAAGGGTGGGGGGACTACGAGCAGTACTTC.

CDR3 loop: CASREPGQARSPLHF. The CDR3 DNA sequence: TGTGCCAGCAGGGAGCCGGGACAGGCTCGTTCACCCCTCCACTTT. The V call is TRBV28, the J call TRBJ1-6, with 8 bases fitting TRBD1. After removal of 6 bases from V and 9 bases from J, the junction contained 10 bases not matched to a gene. Germline-derived CDR1 and CDR2 are MDHEN and SYDVKM. The CDR3 extends over 15 amino acids.

The V gene is TRBV3-1 (or the pseudogene TRBV3-2), the J gene TRBJ2-1, with 11 nucleotides matching TRBD2. The CDR3 contains 18 residues. The J segment lost 10 bases and the V segment lost 0 bases, leaving 14 bases of the junction unmatched. Per germline, CDR1 LGHDT and CDR2 YNNKEL (reference sequence). DNA for the CDR3: TGTGCCAGCAGCCAAGATCGTGGGGGGAGACTAGCGGGGTGGGAGCAGTTCTTC. Translated: CASSQDRGGRLAGWEQFF.

Notes on this clone: Mismatch with germline at one junction end may stem from a read error. V is TRBV9 and J is TRBJ1-2, with a weak D call TRBD1 (5 bases). The CDR3 is made up of 9 amino acids. CDR1 is SGDLS, CDR2 YYNGEE, per germline. The CDR3 is CASSAGGPF. In nucleotides, the CDR3 is TGTGCCAGCAGCGCGGGGGGACCGTTC.

The chain uses TRBV5-1 and TRBJ1-2; 7 nucleotides align to TRBD1. This CDR3 is 14 amino acids long. With V trimmed by 5 bases and J by 4 bases, 8 bases remained unmatched. The germline V gene has CDR1 SGHRS and CDR2 YFSETQ. Written as DNA, the CDR3 is TGCGCCAGCAGAGACCCGACAGGGATCTATGGCTACACCTTC. It codes for CASRDPTGIYGYTF.

The rearrangement links TRBV19 to TRBJ1-1; tentative D call: TRBD1 (5 bases). The CDR3 extends over 16 amino acids. Trimming stripped 4 bases from V and 0 bases from J, with 15 bases between. Germline loops: CDR1 LNHDA, CDR2 SQIVND (reference sequence). The CDR3 nucleotides are TGTGCCAGTAGTAAATATCCCGACAGACTGAACACTGAAGCTTTCTTT. As protein: CASSKYPDRLNTEAFF.

The chain recombines TRBV5-6 with TRBJ1-4; 8 bases match TRBD1. The germline V gene has CDR1 SGHDT and CDR2 YYEEEE. CDR3 length: 15 residues. The ends lost 4 bases at V and 8 bases at J; junction bases unmatched: 10. In DNA, the CDR3 is TGTGCCAGCAGCCCCCGACAGGGGATTAGGGAAAAACTGTTTTTT. The encoded protein is CASSPRQGIREKLFF.

The chain carries TRBV5-1 and TRBJ1-1; 8 positions agree with TRBD1. CDR1 SGHRS and CDR2 YFSETQ come from the germline V gene. The CDR3 runs to 14 residues. With V trimmed by 3 bases and J by 3 bases, 4 bases remained unmatched. In DNA form, the CDR3 reads TGCGCCAGCAGCTCGGACAGGGCCGACACTGAAGCTTTCTTT. It translates to CASSSDRADTEAFF.

The chain joins TRBV24-1 to TRBJ2-1; D may be TRBD1 (5 bases). Germline lookup yields CDR1 KGHDR and CDR2 SFDVKD. Trimming removed 0 bases at V and 12 bases at J, with 14 bases between. CDR3 length: 14 amino acids. The CDR3 nucleotides read TGTGCCACCAGTGATTTGCAAGGGGAATGGGGGCAGTTCTTC. Its protein product is CATSDLQGEWGQFF.

This clone was detected once. The rearrangement joins TRBV3-1 (or the pseudogene TRBV3-2) to TRBJ1-4, with D tentatively TRBD1 (5 bases). Trimming took off 8 bases at V and 6 bases at J, with 16 bases between the two ends. Germline V gene sequence: CDR1 LGHDT, CDR2 YNNKEL (reference sequence). This CDR3 has 14 amino acids. CDR3: CASGFGGGDEKLFF. In DNA, the CDR3 is TGTGCCAGCGGGTTTGGCGGGGGAGATGAAAAACTGTTTTTT.

The V call is TRBV28, the J call TRBJ1-5; D may be TRBD1 (5 bases). Germline V gene data show CDR1 as MDHEN and CDR2 as SYDVKM. The V and J ends lost 5 bases and 4 bases respectively, with 12 bases between them. This CDR3 region has 14 residues. The CDR3 loop reads CASSHRDRNQPQHF. In DNA, the CDR3 is TGTGCCAGCAGTCATCGCGACAGAAATCAGCCCCAGCATTTT.

This clone came up a few times. This chain connects TRBV4-1 to TRBJ2-7, with 7 nucleotides matching TRBD2. The CDR3 is made up of 18 amino acids. With V trimmed by 0 bases and J by 5 bases, 16 bases remained unmatched. Germline loops: CDR1 MGHRA, CDR2 YSYEKL. Here the CDR3 reads CASSQDPPFGTTHHEQYF. The CDR3 nucleotides read TGCGCCAGCAGCCAAGACCCTCCCTTCGGGACTACCCACCACGAGCAGTACTTC.

In this sample, this clone turned up a few times. This chain connects TRBV9 to TRBJ1-1; D not resolved. Deletions cut 0 bases from V and 0 bases from J, with 6 bases between. The V gene's germline CDR1 is SGDLS and CDR2 YYNGEE. The CDR3 is 14 residues long. Written as DNA, the CDR3 is TGTGCCAGCAGCGTAGGGTCAGTGAACACTGAAGCTTTCTTT. Amino acids: CASSVGSVNTEAFF.

This clone was found a few times. The chain has TRBV12-3 or TRBV12-4 and TRBJ1-1; D not resolved. Deletions cut 7 bases from V and 7 bases from J, with 16 bases between. CDR3 length equals 13 residues. The CDR3 DNA reads TGTGCCAGCACCATCCGGGGTGTTGGTGAAGCTTTCTTT. Translating gives CASTIRGVGEAFF.

The rearrangement joins TRBV6-5 to TRBJ1-2; 7 positions agree with TRBD1. Germline trimming cut 6 bases from V and 7 bases from J; bases unmatched to any gene: 14. Germline values: CDR1 MNHEY, CDR2 SVGAGI. The CDR3 extends over 15 amino acids. In DNA, the CDR3 is TGTGCCAGCAGAAGGACAGGATCAGGGGTGGGTGGCTACACCTTC. This codes for CASRRTGSGVGGYTF.